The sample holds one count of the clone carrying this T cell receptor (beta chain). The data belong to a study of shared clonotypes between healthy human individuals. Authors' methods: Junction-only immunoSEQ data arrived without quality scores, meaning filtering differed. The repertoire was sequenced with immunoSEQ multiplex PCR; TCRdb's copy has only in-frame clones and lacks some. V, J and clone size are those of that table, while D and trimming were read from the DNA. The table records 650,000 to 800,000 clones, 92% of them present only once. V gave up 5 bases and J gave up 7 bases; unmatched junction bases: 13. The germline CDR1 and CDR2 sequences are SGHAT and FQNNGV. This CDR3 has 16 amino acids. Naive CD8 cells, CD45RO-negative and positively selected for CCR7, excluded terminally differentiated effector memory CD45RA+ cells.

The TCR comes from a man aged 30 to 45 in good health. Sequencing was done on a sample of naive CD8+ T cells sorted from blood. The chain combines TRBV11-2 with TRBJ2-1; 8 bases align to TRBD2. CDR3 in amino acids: CASSPTSGEGWNEQFF. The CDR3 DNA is TGTGCCAGCAGCCCCACTAGCGGTGAGGGATGGAATGAGCAGTTCTTC. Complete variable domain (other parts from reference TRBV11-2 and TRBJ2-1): EAGVAQSPRYKIIEKRQSVAFWCNPISGHATLYWYQQILGQGPKLLIQFQNNGVVDDSQLPKDRFSAERLKGVDSTLKIQPAKLEDSAVYLCASSPTSGEGWNEQFFGPGTRLTVL.